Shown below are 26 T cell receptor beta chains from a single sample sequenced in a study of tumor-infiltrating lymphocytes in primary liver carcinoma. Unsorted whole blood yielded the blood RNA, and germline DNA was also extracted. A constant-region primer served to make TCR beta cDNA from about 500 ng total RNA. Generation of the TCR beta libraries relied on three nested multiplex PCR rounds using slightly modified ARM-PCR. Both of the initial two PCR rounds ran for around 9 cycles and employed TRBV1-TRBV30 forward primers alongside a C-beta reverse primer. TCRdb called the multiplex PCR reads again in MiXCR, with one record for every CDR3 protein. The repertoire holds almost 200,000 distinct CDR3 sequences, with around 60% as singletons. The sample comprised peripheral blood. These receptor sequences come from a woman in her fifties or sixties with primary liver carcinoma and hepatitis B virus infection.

The CDR3 coding sequence is TGTGCCACCAGTGATTCCCGGACTAGCGGGATGTTAGGGACCCAGTACTTC. Protein: CATSDSRTSGMLGTQYF. The rearrangement uses TRBV24-1 and TRBJ2-5; 12 positions agree with TRBD2. After removal of 2 bases from V and 7 bases from J, the junction contained 10 bases not matched to a gene. The CDR3 is 17 amino acids. Per the germline V gene, CDR1 is KGHDR and CDR2 is SFDVKD.

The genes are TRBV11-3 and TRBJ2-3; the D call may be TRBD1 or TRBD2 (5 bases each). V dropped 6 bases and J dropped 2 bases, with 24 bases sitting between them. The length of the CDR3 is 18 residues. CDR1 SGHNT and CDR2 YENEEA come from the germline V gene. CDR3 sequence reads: CASRTGASGSDDTDTQYF. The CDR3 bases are TGTGCCAGCAGGACCGGGGCCAGCGGTTCAGATGACACAGATACGCAGTATTTT. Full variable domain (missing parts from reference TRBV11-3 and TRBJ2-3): EAGVVQSPRYKIIEKKQPVAFWCNPISGHNTLYWYLQNLGQGPELLIRYENEEAVDDSQLPKDRFSAERLKGVDSTLKIQPAELGDSAVYLCASRTGASGSDDTDTQYFGPGTRLTVL.

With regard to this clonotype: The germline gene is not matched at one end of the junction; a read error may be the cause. The CDR3 DNA reads TGTGCCAGCAGGGGGGGACTCAATCAGTCCCAGCATTTT. Protein sequence: CASRGGLNQSQHF. V usage is TRBV12-3 or TRBV12-4 and J usage is TRBJ1-5, with a weak D call TRBD1 (5 bases). This CDR3 contains 13 residues.

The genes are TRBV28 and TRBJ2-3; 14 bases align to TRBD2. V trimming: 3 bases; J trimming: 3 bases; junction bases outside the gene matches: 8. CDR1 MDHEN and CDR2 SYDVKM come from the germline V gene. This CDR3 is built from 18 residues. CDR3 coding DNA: TGTGCCAGCAGTTTTGTCGGGACTAGCGGGAGCGTGACAGATACGCAGTATTTT. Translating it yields CASSFVGTSGSVTDTQYF.

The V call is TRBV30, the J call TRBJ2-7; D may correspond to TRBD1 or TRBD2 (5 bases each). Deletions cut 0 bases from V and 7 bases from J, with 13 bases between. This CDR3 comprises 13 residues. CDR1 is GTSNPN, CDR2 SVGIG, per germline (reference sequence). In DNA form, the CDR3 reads TGTGCCTGGAGTGTTCGGCAGGGAGAGGAGCAGTACTTC. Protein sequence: CAWSVRQGEEQYF. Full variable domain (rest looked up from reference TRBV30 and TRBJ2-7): SQTIHQWPATLVQPVGSPLSLECTVEGTSNPNLYWYRQAAGRGLQLLFYSVGIGQISSEVPQNLSASRPQDRQFILSSKKLLLSDSGFYLCAWSVRQGEEQYFGPGTRLTVT.

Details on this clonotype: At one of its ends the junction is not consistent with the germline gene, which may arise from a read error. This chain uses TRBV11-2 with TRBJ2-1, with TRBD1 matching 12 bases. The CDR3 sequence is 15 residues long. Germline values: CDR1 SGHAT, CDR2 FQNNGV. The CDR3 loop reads CANSFSGTGGNGQFF. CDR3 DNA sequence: TGTGCCAACAGCTTCTCCGGGACAGGGGGCAATGGGCAGTTCTTC.

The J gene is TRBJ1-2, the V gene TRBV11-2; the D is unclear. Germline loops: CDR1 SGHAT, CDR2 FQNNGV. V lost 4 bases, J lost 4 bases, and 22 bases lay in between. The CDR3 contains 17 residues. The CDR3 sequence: CASSSINSGRPGYGYTF. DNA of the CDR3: TGTGCCAGCAGCTCCATAAACAGTGGGCGCCCCGGCTATGGCTACACCTTC. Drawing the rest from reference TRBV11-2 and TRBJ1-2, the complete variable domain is EAGVAQSPRYKIIEKRQSVAFWCNPISGHATLYWYQQILGQGPKLLIQFQNNGVVDDSQLPKDRFSAERLKGVDSTLKIQPAKLEDSAVYLCASSSINSGRPGYGYTFGSGTRLTVV.

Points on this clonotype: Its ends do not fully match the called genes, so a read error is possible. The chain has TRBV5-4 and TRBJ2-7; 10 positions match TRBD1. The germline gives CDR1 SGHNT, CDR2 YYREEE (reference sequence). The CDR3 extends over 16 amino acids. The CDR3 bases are TGTGTCAGCAGCTTACCCGGGACAGGGGTAAGCAACGAGCAGTACTTC. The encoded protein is CVSSLPGTGVSNEQYF.

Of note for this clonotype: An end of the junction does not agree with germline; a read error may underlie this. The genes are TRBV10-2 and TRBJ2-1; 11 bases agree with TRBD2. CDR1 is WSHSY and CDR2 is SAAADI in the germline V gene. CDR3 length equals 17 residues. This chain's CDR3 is CASKGRLAGTNYIEQFF. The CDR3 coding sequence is TGCGCAAGCAAGGGGAGACTAGCGGGAACTAACTACATTGAGCAGTTCTTC.

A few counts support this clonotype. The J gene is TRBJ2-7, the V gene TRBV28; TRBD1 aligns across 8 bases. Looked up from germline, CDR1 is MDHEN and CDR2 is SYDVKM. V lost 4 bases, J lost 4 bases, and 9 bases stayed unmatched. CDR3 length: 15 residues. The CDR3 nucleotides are TGTGCCAGCAGTTCCCCGACAGGGGCAACGTACGAGCAGTACTTC. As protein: CASSSPTGATYEQYF.

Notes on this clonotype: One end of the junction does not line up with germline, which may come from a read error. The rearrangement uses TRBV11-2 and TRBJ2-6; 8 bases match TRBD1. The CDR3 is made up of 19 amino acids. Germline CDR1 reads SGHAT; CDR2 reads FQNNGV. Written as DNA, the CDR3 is TGTGCCACCAGCTTACCGCGGGACAGGATACCCTCTGGGGCCAACGTCCTGACTTTC. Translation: CATSLPRDRIPSGANVLTF. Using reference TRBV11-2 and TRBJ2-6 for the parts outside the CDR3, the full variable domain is EAGVAQSPRYKIIEKRQSVAFWCNPISGHATLYWYQQILGQGPKLLIQFQNNGVVDDSQLPKDRFSAERLKGVDSTLKIQPAKLEDSAVYLCATSLPRDRIPSGANVLTFGAGSRLTVL.

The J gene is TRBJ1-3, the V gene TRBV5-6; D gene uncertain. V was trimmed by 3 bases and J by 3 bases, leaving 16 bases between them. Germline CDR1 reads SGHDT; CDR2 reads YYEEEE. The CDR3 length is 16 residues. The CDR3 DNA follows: TGTGCCAGCAGCTCACCTCATCCCCCCTTTGGAAACACCATATATTTT. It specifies CASSSPHPPFGNTIYF.

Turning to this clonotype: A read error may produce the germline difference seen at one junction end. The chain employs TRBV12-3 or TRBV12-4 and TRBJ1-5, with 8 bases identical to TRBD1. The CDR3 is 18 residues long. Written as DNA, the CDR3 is TGTGCCAGCACCTTATTCTTAGGACAGGGAGGGTTTGATCAACCCCAGCATTTT. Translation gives CASTLFLGQGGFDQPQHF.

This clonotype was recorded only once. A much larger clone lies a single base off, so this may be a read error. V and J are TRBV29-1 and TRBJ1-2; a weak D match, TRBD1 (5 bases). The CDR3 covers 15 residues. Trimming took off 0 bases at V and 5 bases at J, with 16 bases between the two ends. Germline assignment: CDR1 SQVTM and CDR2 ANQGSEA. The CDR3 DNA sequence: TGCAGCGTTGAAGAGCGGACACGCATAGGGTATGGCTACACCTTC. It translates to CSVEERTRIGYGYTF.

CDR3 sequence (DNA): TGCGCCAGCAGCAGTGGTAGCGGGAGTGGCACCTACAATGAGCAGTTCTTC. Translation gives CASSSGSGSGTYNEQFF. This chain links TRBV5-1 with TRBJ2-1; 9 bases align to TRBD2. The ends lost 4 bases at V and 2 bases at J; junction bases unmatched: 10. CDR3 length: 17 amino acids. The germline V gene has CDR1 SGHRS and CDR2 YFSETQ.

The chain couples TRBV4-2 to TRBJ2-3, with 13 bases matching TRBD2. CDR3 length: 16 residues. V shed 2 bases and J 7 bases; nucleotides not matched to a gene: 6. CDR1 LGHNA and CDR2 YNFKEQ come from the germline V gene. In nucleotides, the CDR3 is TGTGCCAGCAGCCAAACTAGCGGGAGGGGTCCATATACGCAGTATTTT. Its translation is CASSQTSGRGPYTQYF.

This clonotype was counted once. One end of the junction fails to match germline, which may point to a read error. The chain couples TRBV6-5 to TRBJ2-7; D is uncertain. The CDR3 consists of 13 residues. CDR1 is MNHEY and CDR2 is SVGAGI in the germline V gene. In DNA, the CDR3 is TGTGCCAGCCTCAATATGATTACCTATGAGCAGTACTTC. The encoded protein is CASLNMITYEQYF.

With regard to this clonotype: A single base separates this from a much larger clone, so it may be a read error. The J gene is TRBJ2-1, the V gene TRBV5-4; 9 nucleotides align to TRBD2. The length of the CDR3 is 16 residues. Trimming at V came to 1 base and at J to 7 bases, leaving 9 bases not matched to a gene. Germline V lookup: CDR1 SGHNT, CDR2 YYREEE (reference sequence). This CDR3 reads CASSLRAGTSNNEQFF. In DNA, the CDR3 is TGTGCCAGCAGCTTGAGGGCCGGGACTAGCAATAATGAGCAGTTCTTC.

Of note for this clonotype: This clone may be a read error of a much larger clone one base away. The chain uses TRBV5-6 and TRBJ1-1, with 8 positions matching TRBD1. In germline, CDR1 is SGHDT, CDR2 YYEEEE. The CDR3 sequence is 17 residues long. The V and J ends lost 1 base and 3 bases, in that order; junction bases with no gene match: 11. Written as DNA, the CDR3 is TGTGCCAGCAGCTTGTTTCAGGGGGCGCCGAGTTACACTGAAGCTTTCTTT. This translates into CASSLFQGAPSYTEAFF.

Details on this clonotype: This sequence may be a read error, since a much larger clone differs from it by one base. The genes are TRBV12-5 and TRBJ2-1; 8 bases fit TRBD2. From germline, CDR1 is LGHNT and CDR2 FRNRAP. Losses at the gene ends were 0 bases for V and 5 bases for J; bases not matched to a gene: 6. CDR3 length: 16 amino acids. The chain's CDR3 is CASGLVLTSVNNEQFF. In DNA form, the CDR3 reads TGTGCTAGTGGTTTGGTACTGACTAGCGTGAACAATGAGCAGTTCTTC.

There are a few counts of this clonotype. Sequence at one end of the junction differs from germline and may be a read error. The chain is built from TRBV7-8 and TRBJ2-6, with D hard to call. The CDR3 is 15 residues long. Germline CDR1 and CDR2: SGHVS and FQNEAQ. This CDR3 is CASGLVGQGANVLTF. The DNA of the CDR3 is TGTGCCAGCGGCTTAGTCGGGCAAGGGGCCAACGTCCTGACTTTC.

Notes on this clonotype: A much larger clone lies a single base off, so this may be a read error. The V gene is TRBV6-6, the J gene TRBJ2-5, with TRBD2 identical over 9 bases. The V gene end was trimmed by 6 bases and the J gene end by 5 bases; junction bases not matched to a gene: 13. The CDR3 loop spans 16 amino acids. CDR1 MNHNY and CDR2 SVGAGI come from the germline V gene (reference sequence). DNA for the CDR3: TGTGCCAGCAGCCAACCTAGCGGGATGGCCGGGGAGACCCAGTACTTC. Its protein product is CASSQPSGMAGETQYF.

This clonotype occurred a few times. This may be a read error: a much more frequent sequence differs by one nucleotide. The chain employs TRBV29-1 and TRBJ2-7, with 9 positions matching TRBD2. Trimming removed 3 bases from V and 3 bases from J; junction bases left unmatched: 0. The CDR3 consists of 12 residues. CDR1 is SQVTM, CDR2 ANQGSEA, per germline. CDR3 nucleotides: TGCAGCGTTGAGACTAGCGGCTACGAGCAGTACTTC. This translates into CSVETSGYEQYF.

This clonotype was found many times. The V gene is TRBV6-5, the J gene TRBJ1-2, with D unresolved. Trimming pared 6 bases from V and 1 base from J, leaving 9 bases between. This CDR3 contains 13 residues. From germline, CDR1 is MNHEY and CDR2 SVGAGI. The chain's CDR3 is CASSRTDNYGYTF. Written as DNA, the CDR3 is TGTGCCAGCAGCCGGACGGATAACTATGGCTACACCTTC.

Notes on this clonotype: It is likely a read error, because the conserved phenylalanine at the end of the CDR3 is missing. CDR3 protein: CSVEHRLAGGGEQYS. CDR3 coding DNA: TGCAGTGTTGAACATCGGCTAGCGGGAGGTGGGGAGCAGTACTCC. The gene calls are TRBV29-1 and TRBJ2-7; 11 bases line up with TRBD2. CDR3 size: 15 residues. Per germline, CDR1 SQVTM and CDR2 ANQGSEA.

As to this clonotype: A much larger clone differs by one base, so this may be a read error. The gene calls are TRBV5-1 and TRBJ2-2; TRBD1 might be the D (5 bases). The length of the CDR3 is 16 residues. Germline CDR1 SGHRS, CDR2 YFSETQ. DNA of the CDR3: TGCGCCAACAGCTCCGGACACGCCTCGAACACCGGGGAGCTGTTTTTT. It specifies CANSSGHASNTGELFF.